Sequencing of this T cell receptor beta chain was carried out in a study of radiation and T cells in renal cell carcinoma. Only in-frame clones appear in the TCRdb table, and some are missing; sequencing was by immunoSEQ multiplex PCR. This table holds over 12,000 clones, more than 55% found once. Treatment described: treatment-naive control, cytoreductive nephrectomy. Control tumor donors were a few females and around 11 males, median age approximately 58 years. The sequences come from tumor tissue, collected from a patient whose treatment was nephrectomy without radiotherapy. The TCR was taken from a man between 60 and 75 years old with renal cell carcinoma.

In DNA, the CDR3 is TGTGCCAGCAGTCCCTTGGTGAACTATGGCTACACCTTC. Its translation: CASSPLVNYGYTF. The J gene is TRBJ1-2, the V gene TRBV25-1; D is ambiguous. The V end was cut by 5 bases, the J end by 2 bases, with 9 bases between. The CDR3 loop spans 13 amino acids. CDR1 is MGHDK and CDR2 is SYGVNS in the germline V gene.